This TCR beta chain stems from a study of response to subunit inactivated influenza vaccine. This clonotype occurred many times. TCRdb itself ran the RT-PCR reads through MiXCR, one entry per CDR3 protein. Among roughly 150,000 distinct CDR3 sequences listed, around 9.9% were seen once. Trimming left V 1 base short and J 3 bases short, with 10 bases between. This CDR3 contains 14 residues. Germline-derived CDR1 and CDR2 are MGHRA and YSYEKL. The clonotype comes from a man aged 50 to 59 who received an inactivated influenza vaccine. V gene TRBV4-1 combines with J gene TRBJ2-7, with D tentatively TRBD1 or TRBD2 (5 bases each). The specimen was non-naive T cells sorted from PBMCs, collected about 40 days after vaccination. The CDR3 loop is CASSQAGAYYEQYF. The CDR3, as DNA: TGCGCCAGCAGCCAAGCCGGGGCATACTACGAGCAGTACTTC.